The present entry profiles one TCR beta chain with its context. What it binds is not known. This sample was included in a study of Ad26.COV2.S vaccination and SARS-CoV-2 variants. Across the whole study: Ad26.COV2.S, an intramuscular injection, was given once or twice 56 days apart. Whole-study results and caveats: Ad26.COV2.S recipients had broader spike-specific TCRs (P = 0.0014).

Assay used: immunoSEQ multiplex PCR; TCRdb lists only in-frame clones, some missing. The sample includes fewer than 900,000 clones, roughly 90% of them seen just once. Documented treatment: about 20 received Ad26.COV2.S at low or high dose, single or two shots; 5 received placebo; per-sample allocation not given. Sampling was done on day 63 after the first vaccine or placebo injection. The sample came from a Boston adult aged 18-55 years. The vaccine delivered Wuhan-strain SARS-CoV-2 spike through an Ad26 vector. This specimen was peripheral blood, taken in a trial of Ad26.COV2.S vaccine versus placebo. This receptor was identified in a person between 18 and 59 years old who received the Ad26.COV2.S COVID-19 vaccine or a placebo.

The chain's CDR3 is CASNRRDRVTDTQYF. CDR3 DNA: TGTGCCAGCAATCGCCGGGACAGGGTCACAGATACGCAGTATTTT. This chain joins TRBV6-5 and TRBJ2-3, with 9 bases aligning to TRBD1. Germline assignment: CDR1 MNHEY and CDR2 SVGAGI. J lost 2 bases, V lost 7 bases, and 7 bases had no gene match. The CDR3 loop spans 15 amino acids.